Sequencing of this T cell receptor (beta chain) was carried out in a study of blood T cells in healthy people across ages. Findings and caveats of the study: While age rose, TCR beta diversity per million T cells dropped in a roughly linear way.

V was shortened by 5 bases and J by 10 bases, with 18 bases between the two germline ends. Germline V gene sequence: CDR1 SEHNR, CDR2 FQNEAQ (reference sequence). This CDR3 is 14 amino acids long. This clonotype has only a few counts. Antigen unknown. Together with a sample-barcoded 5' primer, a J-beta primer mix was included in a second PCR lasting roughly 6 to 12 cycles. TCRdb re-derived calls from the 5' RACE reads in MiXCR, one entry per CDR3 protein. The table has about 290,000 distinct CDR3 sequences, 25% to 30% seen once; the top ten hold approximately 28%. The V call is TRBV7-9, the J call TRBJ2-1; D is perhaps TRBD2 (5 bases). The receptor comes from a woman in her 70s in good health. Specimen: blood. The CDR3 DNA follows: TGTGCCAGCAGCCCCCGAGACGGGATGTACGAGCAGTTCTTC. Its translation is CASSPRDGMYEQFF.